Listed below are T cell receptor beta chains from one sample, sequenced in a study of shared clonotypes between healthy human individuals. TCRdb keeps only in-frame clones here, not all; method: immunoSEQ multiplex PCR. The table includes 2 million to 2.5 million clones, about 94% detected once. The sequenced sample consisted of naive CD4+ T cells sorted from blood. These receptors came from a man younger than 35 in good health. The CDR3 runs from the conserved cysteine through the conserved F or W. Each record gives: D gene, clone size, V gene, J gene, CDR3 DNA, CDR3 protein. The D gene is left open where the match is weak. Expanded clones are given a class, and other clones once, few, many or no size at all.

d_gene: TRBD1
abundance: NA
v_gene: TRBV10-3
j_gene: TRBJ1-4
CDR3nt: TGTGCCATCAGTGAGTCCACAGGGGCAAAAAATGGAAAACTGTTTTTT
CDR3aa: CAISESTGAKNGKLFF

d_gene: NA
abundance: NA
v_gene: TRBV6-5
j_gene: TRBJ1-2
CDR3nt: TGTGCCAGCAGTTACGGAGAAAACTATGGCTACACCTTC
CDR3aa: CASSYGENYGYTF

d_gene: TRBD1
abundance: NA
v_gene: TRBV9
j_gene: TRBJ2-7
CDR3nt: TGTGCCAGCAGCCCACATCCGGACGCAGGGGGAGAGCAGTACTTC
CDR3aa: CASSPHPDAGGEQYF

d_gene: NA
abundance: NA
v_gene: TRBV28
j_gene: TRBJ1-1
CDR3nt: TGTGCCAGCAGTTCACGGGGGCAACTGAGGGGAGCTTTCTTT
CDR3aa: CASSSRGQLRGAFF

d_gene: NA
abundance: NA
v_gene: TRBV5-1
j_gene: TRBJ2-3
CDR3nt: TGCGCCAGCGCCATAGCTGGCCTCACAGATACGCAGTATTTT
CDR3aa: CASAIAGLTDTQYF

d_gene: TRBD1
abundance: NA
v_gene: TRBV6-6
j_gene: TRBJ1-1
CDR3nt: TGTGCCAGCAGTTACTCGACAGGGGCAGCTTTCTTT
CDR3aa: CASSYSTGAAFF

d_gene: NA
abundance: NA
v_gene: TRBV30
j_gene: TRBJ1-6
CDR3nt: TGTGCCTGGAGTGTGGCTATGTCAACCGTTTACCTACGCGGTTCACCCCTCCACTTT
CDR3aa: CAWSVAMSTVYLRGSPLHF

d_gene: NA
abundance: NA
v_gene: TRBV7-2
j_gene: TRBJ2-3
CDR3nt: TGTGCCAGCACTGGGGGCGGGAGCCTGAATACGCAGTATTTT
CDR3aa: CASTGGGSLNTQYF

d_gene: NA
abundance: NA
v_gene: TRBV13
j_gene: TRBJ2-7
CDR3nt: TGTGCCAGCAAGGGGTCTTCCTACGAGCAGTACTTC
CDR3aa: CASKGSSYEQYF

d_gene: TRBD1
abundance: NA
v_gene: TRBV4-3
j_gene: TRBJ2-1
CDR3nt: TGCGCCAGCAGCCAGACAGGGGCGAGCTCCTACAATGAGCAGTTCTTC
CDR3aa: CASSQTGASSYNEQFF

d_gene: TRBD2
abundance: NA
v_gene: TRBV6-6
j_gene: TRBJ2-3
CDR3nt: TGTGCCAGCAGGCCTAGTGGTGGGAGGGGAGCAGATACGCAGTATTTT
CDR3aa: CASRPSGGRGADTQYF

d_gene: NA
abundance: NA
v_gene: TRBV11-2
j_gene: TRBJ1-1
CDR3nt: TGTGCCAGCAGCTTAGCCGTCACTGAAGCTTTCTTT
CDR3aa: CASSLAVTEAFF

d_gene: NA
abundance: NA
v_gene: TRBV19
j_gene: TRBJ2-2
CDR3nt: TGTGCCAGTAGAGGTGGCGGGGAGCTGTTTTTT
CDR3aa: CASRGGGELFF

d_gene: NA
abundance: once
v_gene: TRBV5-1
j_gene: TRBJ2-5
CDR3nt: TGCGCCAGCAGCTTGTGGAAGGGCCAAGAGACCCAGTACTTC
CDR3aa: CASSLWKGQETQYF

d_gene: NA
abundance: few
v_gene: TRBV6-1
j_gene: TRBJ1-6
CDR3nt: TGTGCCAGCAGTGACAGGGGCGTCTATAATTCACCCCTCCACTTT
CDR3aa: CASSDRGVYNSPLHF

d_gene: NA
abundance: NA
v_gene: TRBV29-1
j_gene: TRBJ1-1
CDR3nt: TGCAGCGCCCATGAGGGGGGAACTGAAGCTTTCTTT
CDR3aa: CSAHEGGTEAFF

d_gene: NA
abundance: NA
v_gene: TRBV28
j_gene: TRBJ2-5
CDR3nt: TGTGCCAGCAGGATGGGCGGGGTAGGGCAAGAGACCCAGTACTTC
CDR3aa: CASRMGGVGQETQYF

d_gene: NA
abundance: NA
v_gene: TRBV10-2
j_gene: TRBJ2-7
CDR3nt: TGCGCCAGCAGGGGAACGGCGGGGCAGTCGTATGAGCAGTACTTC
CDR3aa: CASRGTAGQSYEQYF

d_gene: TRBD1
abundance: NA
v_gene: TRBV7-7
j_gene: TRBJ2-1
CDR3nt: TGTGCTAGCAGCCTTAACAGGGGGGCGATCAATGAGCAGTTCTTC
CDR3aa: CASSLNRGAINEQFF

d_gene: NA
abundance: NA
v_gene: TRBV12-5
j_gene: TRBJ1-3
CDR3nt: TGTGCTAGTGGTCCCGACACCCTGGCGGGCCCCATATATTTT
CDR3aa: CASGPDTLAGPIYF